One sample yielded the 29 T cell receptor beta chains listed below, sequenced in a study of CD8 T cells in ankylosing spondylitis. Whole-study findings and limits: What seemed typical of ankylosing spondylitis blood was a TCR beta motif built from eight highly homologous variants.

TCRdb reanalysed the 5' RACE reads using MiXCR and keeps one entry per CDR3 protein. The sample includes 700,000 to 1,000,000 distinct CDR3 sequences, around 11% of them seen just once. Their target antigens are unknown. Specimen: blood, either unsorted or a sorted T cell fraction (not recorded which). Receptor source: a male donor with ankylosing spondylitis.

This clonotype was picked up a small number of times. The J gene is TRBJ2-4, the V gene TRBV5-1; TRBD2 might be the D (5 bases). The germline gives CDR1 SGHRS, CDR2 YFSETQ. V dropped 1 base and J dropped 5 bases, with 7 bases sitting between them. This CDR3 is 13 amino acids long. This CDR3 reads CASSLFGENIQYF. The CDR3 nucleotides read TGCGCCAGCAGCTTGTTCGGGGAAAACATTCAGTACTTC.

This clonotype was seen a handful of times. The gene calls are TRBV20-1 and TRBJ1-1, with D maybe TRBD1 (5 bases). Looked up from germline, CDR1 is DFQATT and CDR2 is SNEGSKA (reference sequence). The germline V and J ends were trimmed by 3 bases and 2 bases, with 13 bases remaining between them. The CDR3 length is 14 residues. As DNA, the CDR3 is TGCAGTGCTAGCGGAGGGGTTTCTAACACTGAAGCTTTCTTT. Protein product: CSASGGVSNTEAFF.

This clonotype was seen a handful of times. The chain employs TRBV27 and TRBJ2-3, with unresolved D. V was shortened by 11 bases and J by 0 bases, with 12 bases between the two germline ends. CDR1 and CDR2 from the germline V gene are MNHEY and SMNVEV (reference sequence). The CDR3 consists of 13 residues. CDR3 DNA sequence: TGTGCCGTCCTCCTGGGCAGCACAGATACGCAGTATTTT. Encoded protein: CAVLLGSTDTQYF.

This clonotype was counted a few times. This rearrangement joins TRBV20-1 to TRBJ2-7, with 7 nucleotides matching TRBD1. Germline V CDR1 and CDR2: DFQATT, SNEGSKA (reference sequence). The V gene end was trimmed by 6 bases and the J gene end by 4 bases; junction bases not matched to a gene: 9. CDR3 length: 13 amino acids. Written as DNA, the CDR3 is TGCAGTGCAATGACAGGGTACCCGTACGAGCAGTACTTC. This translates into CSAMTGYPYEQYF.

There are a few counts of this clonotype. As DNA, the CDR3 is TGCAGTGCTAGTGACCTAGCGGCGGCCTACAATGAGCAGTTCTTC. Translating it yields CSASDLAAAYNEQFF. This sequence joins TRBV20-1 and TRBJ2-1; 7 bases agree with TRBD2. Germline V gene sequence: CDR1 DFQATT, CDR2 SNEGSKA (reference sequence). This CDR3 contains 15 residues. V was clipped by 3 bases and J by 2 bases; unmatched bases: 7.

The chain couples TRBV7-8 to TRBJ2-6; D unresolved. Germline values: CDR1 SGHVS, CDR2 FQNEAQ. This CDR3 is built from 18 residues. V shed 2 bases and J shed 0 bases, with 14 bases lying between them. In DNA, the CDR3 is TGTGCCAGCAGCTTAAGTCGGATTCTGATCTCTGGGGCCAACGTCCTGACTTTC. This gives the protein CASSLSRILISGANVLTF.

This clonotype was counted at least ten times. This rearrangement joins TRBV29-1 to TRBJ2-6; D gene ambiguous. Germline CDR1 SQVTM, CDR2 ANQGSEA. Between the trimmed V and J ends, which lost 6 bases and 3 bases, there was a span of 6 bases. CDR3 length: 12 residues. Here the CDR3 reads CSVSGGANVLTF. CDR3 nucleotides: TGCAGCGTGAGTGGTGGGGCCAACGTCCTGACTTTC. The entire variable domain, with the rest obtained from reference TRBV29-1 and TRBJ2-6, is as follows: SAVISQKPSRDICQRGTSLTIQCQVDSQVTMMFWYRQQPGQSLTLIATANQGSEATYESGFVIDKFPISRPNLTFSTLTVSNMSPEDSSIYLCSVSGGANVLTFGAGSRLTVL.

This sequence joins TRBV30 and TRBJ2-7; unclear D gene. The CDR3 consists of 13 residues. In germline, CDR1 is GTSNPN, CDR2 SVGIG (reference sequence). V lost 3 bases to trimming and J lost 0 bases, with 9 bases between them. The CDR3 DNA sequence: TGTGCCTGGAGAGATCCAGGCTCCTACGAGCAGTACTTC. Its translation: CAWRDPGSYEQYF.

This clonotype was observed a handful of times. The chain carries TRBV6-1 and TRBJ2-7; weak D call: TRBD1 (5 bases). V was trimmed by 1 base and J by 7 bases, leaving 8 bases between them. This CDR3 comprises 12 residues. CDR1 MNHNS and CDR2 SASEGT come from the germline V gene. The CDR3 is CASSEVGVEQYF. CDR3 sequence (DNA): TGTGCCAGCAGTGAAGTAGGGGTTGAGCAGTACTTC.

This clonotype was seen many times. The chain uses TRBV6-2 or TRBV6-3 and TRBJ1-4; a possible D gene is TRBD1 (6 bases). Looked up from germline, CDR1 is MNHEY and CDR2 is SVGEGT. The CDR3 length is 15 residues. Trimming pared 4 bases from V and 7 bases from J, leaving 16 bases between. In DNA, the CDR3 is TGTGCCAGCAGTTTCGCCCGGACAGCGCTTGAAAAACTGTTTTTT. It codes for CASSFARTALEKLFF.

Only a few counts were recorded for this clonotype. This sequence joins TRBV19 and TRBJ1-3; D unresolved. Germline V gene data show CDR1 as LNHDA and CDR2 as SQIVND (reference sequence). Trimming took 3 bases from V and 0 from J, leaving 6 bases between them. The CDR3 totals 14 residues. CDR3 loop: CASSIEFSGNTIYF. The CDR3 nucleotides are TGTGCCAGTAGTATCGAGTTCTCTGGAAACACCATATATTTT.

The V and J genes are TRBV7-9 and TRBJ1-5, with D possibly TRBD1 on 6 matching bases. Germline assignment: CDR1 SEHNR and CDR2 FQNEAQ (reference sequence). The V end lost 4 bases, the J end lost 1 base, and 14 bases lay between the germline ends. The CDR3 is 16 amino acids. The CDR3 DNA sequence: TGTGCCAGCAGCTGGGGGGGCGGCCTAAGCAATCAGCCCCAGCATTTT. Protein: CASSWGGGLSNQPQHF.

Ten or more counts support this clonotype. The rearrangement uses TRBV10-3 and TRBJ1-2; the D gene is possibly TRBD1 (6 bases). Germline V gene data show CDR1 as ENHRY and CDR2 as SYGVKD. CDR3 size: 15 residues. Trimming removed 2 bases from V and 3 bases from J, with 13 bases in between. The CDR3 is CAISEPGDTDYGYTF. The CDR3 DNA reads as TGTGCCATCAGTGAGCCGGGGGACACCGACTATGGCTACACCTTC.

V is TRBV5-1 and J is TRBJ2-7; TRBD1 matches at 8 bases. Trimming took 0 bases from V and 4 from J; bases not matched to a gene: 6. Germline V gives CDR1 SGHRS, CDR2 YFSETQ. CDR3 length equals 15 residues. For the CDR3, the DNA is TGCGCCAGCAGCTTGGGCGGGACAGGTCAGTACGAGCAGTACTTC. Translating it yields CASSLGGTGQYEQYF.

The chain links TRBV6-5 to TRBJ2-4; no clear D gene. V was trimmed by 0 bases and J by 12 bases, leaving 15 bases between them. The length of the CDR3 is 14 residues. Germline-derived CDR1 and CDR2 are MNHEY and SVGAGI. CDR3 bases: TGTGCCAGCAGTTACTCGAGTCTCGGAAAAACTCAGTACTTC. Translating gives CASSYSSLGKTQYF.

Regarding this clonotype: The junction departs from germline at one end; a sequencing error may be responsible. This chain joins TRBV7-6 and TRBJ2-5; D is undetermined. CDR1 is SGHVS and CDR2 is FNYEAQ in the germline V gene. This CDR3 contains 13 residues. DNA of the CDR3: TGTGCCAGCAGCTTACAGGCGCAAGGGACCCAGTACTTC. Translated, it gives CASSLQAQGTQYF.

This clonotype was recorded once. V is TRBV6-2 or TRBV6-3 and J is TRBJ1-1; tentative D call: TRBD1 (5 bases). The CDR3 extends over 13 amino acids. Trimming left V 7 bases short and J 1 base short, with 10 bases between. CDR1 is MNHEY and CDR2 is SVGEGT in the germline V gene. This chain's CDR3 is CASTRQRNTEAFF. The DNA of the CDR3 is TGTGCCAGCACTCGACAGAGGAACACTGAAGCTTTCTTT.

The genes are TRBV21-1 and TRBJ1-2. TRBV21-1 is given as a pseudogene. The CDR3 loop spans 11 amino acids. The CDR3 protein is CASSKPGGYTF. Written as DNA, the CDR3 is TGTGCCAGCAGCAAACCAGGTGGCTACACCTTC.

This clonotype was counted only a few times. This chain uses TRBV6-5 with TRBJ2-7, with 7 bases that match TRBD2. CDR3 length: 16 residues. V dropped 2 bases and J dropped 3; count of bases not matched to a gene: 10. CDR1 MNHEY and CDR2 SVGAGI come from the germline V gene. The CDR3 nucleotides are TGTGCCAGCAGTTACCCTCGGGGTAGCGGGTACTACGAGCAGTACTTC. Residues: CASSYPRGSGYYEQYF.

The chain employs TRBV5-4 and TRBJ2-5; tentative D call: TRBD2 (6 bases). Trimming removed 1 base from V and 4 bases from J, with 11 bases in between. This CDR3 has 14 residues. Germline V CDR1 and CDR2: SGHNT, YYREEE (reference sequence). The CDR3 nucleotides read TGTGCCAGCAGCTTGCCTAGCGTAGTAGAGACCCAGTACTTC. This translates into CASSLPSVVETQYF.

The CDR3 DNA reads TGCGCCAGCAGCCCTGGGACAGCTTTCTATGGCTACACCTTC. Protein product: CASSPGTAFYGYTF. The chain uses TRBV5-1 and TRBJ1-2, with 7 positions matching TRBD1. Germline CDR1 SGHRS, CDR2 YFSETQ. The CDR3 length is 14 residues. The J segment lost 4 bases and the V segment lost 4 bases, leaving 7 bases of the junction unmatched.

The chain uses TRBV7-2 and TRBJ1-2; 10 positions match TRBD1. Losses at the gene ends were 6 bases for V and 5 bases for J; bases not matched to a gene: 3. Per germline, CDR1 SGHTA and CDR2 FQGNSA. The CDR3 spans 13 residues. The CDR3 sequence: CASRPDRGYGYTF. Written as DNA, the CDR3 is TGTGCCAGCAGACCGGACAGGGGGTATGGCTACACCTTC. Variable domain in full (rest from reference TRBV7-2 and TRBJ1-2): GAGVSQSPSNKVTEKGKDVELRCDPISGHTALYWYRQSLGQGLEFLIYFQGNSAPDKSGLPSDRFSAERTGGSVSTLTIQRTQQEDSAVYLCASRPDRGYGYTFGSGTRLTVV.

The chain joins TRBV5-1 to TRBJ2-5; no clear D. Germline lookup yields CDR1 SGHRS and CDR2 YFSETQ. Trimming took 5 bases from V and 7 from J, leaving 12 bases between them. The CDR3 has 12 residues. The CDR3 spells CASSAHPGTQYF. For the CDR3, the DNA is TGCGCCAGCAGTGCCCACCCGGGGACCCAGTACTTC.

The CDR3 DNA sequence: TGCGCCAGCAGTCAACAGGTCTCTCGTACAGATACGCAGTATTTT. It is translated as CASSQQVSRTDTQYF. The V gene is TRBV4-3, the J gene TRBJ2-3; a weak D match, TRBD1 (5 bases). CDR1 is LGHNA, CDR2 YSLEER, per germline. CDR3 length: 15 amino acids. Trimming took 6 bases from V and 3 from J, leaving 16 bases between them.

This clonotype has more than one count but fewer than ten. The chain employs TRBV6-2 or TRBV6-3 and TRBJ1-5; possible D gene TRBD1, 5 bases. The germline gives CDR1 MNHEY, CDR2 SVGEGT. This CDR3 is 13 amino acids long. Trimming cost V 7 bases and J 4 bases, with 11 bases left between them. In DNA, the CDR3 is TGTGCCAGCATCGACAGCTTTAATCAGCCCCAGCATTTT. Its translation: CASIDSFNQPQHF.

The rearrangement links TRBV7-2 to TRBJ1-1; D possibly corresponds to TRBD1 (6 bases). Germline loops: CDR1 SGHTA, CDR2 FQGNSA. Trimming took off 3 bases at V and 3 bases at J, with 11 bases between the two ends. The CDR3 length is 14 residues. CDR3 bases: TGTGCCAGCAGCTTCAGGGGAGCCGACACTGAAGCTTTCTTT. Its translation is CASSFRGADTEAFF.

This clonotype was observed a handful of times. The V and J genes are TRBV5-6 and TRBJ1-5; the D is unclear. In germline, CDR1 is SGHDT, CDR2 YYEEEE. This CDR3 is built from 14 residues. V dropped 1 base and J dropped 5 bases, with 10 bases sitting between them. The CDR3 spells CASSLKSGDQPQHF. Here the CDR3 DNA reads TGTGCCAGCAGCTTGAAGTCCGGGGATCAGCCCCAGCATTTT. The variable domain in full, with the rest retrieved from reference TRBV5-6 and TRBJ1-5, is DAGVTQSPTHLIKTRGQQVTLRCSPKSGHDTVSWYQQALGQGPQFIFQYYEEEERQRGNFPDRFSGHQFPNYSSELNVNALLLGDSALYLCASSLKSGDQPQHFGDGTRLSIL.

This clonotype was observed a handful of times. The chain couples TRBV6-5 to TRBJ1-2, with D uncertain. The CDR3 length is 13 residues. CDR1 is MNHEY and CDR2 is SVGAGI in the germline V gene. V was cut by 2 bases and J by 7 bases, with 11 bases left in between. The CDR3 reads CASSYGRMGGYTF. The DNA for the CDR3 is TGTGCCAGCAGTTACGGGCGCATGGGTGGCTACACCTTC.

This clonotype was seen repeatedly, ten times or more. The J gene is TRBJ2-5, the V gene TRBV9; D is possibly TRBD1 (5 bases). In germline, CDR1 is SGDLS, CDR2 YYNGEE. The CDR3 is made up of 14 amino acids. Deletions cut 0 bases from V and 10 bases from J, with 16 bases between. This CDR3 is CASSVDRTADGQYF. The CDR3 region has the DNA TGTGCCAGCAGCGTAGACAGGACGGCGGATGGCCAGTACTTC.